The rows below give T cell receptor beta chains drawn from one sample of a study of T-cell memory formation after mild COVID-19. TCRdb analysed the 5' RACE reads with MiXCR anew, one entry per CDR3 protein. The sample has 140,000 or so distinct CDR3 sequences, approximately 5.7% seen once. What was sequenced was PBMCs or a T cell subset sorted from them (not recorded which). The receptor set was obtained from an adult woman who had mild COVID-19 (a few samples of this study predate the infection). Cell type and time point are not known. CDR3s include the opening cysteine and the closing phenylalanine or tryptophan. A D gene is named only where the DNA matches it firmly. Only some rows state a clone size, as once, few, many or a class for expanded clones.

size,D,J,V,CDR3,DNA
few,NA,TRBJ2-5,TRBV11-3,CASSRDNSEETQYF,TGTGCCAGCAGCCGGGATAACAGCGAAGAGACCCAGTACTTC
many,NA,TRBJ2-7,TRBV7-9,CASSLSGVTYEQYF,TGTGCCAGCAGCTTATCAGGAGTTACCTACGAGCAGTACTTC
NA,TRBD1,TRBJ2-2,TRBV5-1,CASSPRTGANTGELFF,TGCGCCAGCAGCCCGAGGACAGGGGCTAACACCGGGGAGCTGTTTTTT
many,TRBD2,TRBJ2-1,TRBV6-6,CASSSSQPSGRANEQFF,TGTGCCAGCAGTTCCTCACAACCTAGCGGGAGGGCCAATGAGCAGTTCTTC
many,TRBD1,TRBJ2-7,TRBV5-1,CASSQGQNTYEQYF,TGCGCCAGCAGCCAGGGACAGAATACCTACGAGCAGTACTTC
once,TRBD1,TRBJ2-1,TRBV14,CASSHLIGQGENEQFF,TGTGCCAGCAGCCACCTGATAGGACAGGGGGAGAATGAGCAGTTCTTC
many,TRBD2,TRBJ2-3,TRBV9,CASSVATTSGGARPDTQYF,TGTGCCAGCAGCGTAGCTACAACTAGCGGGGGGGCCAGACCCGATACGCAGTATTTT
NA,NA,TRBJ2-3,TRBV24-1,CATTARQASTDTQYF,TGTGCCACCACCGCCCGCCAGGCCAGCACAGATACGCAGTATTTT
many,NA,TRBJ1-2,TRBV7-8,CASSLDLLRAHSNYGYTF,TGTGCCAGCAGCTTAGATCTTTTGCGGGCCCACTCTAACTATGGCTACACCTTC
NA,NA,TRBJ2-3,TRBV7-6,CASSYTTTTDTQYF,TGTGCCAGCAGCTATACCACCACCACAGATACGCAGTATTTT
NA,NA,TRBJ2-5,TRBV21-1,CASSKPYGIPGETQYF,TGTGCCAGCAGCAAACCATACGGGATCCCTGGAGAGACCCAGTACTTC
many,NA,TRBJ1-2,TRBV7-9,CASSVRDYYGYTF,TGTGCCAGCAGCGTTCGGGATTACTATGGCTACACCTTC
NA,NA,TRBJ2-4,TRBV18,CASSPGMENIQYF,TGTGCCAGCTCACCAGGGATGGAAAACATTCAGTACTTC
few,TRBD2,TRBJ2-2,TRBV19,CASPGEGGPGELFF,TGTGCCAGTCCCGGGGAGGGTGGTCCCGGGGAGCTGTTTTTT
NA,TRBD1,TRBJ1-6,TRBV5-1,CASSGGQGVDGSSPLHF,TGCGCCAGCAGCGGGGGACAGGGGGTTGACGGGAGTTCACCCCTCCACTTT
NA,NA,TRBJ1-1,TRBV7-2,CVSRPTGGGAFF,TGTGTCAGCAGGCCGACCGGGGGTGGGGCTTTCTTT